A single sample is the source of the 5 T cell receptor beta chains below, sequenced in a study of blood T cell repertoires in COVID-19. The repertoire was sequenced with immunoSEQ multiplex PCR; TCRdb's copy has only in-frame clones and lacks some. Among about 88,000 clones listed, around 90% were seen once. Sequencing used peripheral blood. These receptors were taken from a male donor with acute or convalescent COVID-19.

This chain uses TRBV6-5 with TRBJ2-7; the D gene is possibly TRBD1 (6 bases). Trimming took off 4 bases at V and 4 bases at J, with 14 bases between the two ends. Germline V lookup: CDR1 MNHEY, CDR2 SVGAGI. The CDR3 is 14 residues long. Here the CDR3 DNA reads TGTGCCAGCAGTTCCCCAACACAGGGATACGAGCAGTACTTC. This gives the protein CASSSPTQGYEQYF.

This clone was seen more than once but under ten times. This rearrangement joins TRBV2 to TRBJ2-3; 13 bases are shared with TRBD2. The V and J ends lost 6 bases and 7 bases, in that order; junction bases with no gene match: 7. In germline, CDR1 is SNHLY, CDR2 FYNNEI. The CDR3 runs 15 residues. The CDR3 DNA sequence: TGTGCCAGCAGCCCTCGGACTAGCGGGGGCCATACGCAGTATTTT. Translated, it gives CASSPRTSGGHTQYF.

This clone has only a few counts. The chain recombines TRBV19 with TRBJ2-2; 7 bases map to TRBD2. Trimming at V came to 6 bases and at J to 0 bases, leaving 4 bases not matched to a gene. Germline CDR1 LNHDA, CDR2 SQIVND (reference sequence). This CDR3 is built from 15 residues. CDR3 DNA sequence: TGTGCCAGTAGGGGAGGGACGACGAACACCGGGGAGCTGTTTTTT. The encoded protein is CASRGGTTNTGELFF.

V and J are TRBV5-1 and TRBJ2-7, with 7 bases matching TRBD2. The CDR3 length is 13 residues. Germline V gene data show CDR1 as SGHRS and CDR2 as YFSETQ. With V trimmed by 5 bases and J by 2 bases, 4 bases remained unmatched. Here the CDR3 reads CASRGEGTYEQYF. For the CDR3, the DNA is TGCGCCAGCAGGGGGGAGGGAACCTACGAGCAGTACTTC.

The V call is TRBV19, the J call TRBJ1-4; no firm D call. The CDR3 totals 14 residues. Trimming left V 6 bases short and J 4 bases short, with 12 bases between. Germline V gene data show CDR1 as LNHDA and CDR2 as SQIVND (reference sequence). CDR3 nucleotide sequence: TGTGCCAGTAGCGACGGGAGGAATAATGAAAAACTGTTTTTT. Amino acids: CASSDGRNNEKLFF. Full variable domain (remainder filled in from reference TRBV19 and TRBJ1-4): DGGITQSPKYLFRKEGQNVTLSCEQNLNHDAMYWYRQDPGQGLRLIYYSQIVNDFQKGDIAEGYSVSREKKESFPLTVTSAQKNPTAFYLCASSDGRNNEKLFFGSGTQLSVL.